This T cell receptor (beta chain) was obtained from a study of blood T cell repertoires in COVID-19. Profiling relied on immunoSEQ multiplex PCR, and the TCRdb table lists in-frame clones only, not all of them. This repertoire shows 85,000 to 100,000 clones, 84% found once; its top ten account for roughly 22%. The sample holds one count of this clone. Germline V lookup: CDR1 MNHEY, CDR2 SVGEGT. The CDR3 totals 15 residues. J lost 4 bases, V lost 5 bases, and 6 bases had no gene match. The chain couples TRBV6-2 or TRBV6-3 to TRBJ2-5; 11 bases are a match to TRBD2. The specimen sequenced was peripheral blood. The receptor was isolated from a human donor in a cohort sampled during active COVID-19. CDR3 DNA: TGTGCCAGCAGTGATCTAGCGGGGGGCAGAGAGACCCAGTACTTC. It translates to CASSDLAGGRETQYF.